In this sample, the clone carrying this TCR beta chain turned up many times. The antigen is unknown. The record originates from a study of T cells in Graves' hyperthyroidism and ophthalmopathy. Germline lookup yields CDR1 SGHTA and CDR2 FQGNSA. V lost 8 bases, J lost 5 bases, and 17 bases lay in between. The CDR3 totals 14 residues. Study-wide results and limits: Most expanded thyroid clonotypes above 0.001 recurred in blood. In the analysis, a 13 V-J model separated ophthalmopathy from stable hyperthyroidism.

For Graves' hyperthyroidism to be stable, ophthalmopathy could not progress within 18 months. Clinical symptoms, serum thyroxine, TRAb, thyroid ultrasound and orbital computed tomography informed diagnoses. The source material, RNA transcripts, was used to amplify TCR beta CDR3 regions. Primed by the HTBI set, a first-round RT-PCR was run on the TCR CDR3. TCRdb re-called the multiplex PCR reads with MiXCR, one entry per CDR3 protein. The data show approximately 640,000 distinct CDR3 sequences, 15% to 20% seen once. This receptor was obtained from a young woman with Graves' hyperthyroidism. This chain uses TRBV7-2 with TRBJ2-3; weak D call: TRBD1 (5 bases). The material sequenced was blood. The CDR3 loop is CASGRDIQGDTQYF. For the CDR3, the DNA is TGTGCCAGCGGGCGAGATATCCAGGGAGATACGCAGTATTTT. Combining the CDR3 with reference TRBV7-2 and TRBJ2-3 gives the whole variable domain GAGVSQSPSNKVTEKGKDVELRCDPISGHTALYWYRQSLGQGLEFLIYFQGNSAPDKSGLPSDRFSAERTGGSVSTLTIQRTQQEDSAVYLCASGRDIQGDTQYFGPGTRLTVL.